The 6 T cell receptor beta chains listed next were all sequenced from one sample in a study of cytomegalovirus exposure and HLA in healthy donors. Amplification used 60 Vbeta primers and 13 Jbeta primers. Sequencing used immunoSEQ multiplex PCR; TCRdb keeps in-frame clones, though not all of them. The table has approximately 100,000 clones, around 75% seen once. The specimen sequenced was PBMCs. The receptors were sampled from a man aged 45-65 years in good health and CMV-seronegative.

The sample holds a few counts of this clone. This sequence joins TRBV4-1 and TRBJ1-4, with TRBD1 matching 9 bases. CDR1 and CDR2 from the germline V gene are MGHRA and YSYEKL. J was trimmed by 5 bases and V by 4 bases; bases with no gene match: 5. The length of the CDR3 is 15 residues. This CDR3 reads CASSLSGTGNEKLFF. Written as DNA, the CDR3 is TGCGCCAGCAGCCTATCCGGGACAGGGAATGAAAAACTGTTTTTT.

The CDR3 DNA reads TGTGCCTGGGTTAGGCTCATGAGGGGGACTGAAGCTTTCTTT. This gives the protein CAWVRLMRGTEAFF. The chain carries TRBV30 and TRBJ1-1; TRBD1 is a possible D gene (6 bases). The CDR3 extends over 14 amino acids. Germline CDR1 and CDR2: GTSNPN and SVGIG (reference sequence). The V end lost 5 bases, the J end lost 5 bases, and 18 bases lay between the germline ends. Based on the CDR3 plus reference TRBV30 and TRBJ1-1, the full variable domain is SQTIHQWPATLVQPVGSPLSLECTVEGTSNPNLYWYRQAAGRGLQLLFYSVGIGQISSEVPQNLSASRPQDRQFILSSKKLLLSDSGFYLCAWVRLMRGTEAFFGQGTRLTVV.

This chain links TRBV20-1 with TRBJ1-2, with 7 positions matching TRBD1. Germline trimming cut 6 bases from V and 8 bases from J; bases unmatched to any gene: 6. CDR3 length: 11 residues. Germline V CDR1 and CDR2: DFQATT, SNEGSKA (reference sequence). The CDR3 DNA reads TGCAGTGCCAAGACAGGGCGAGGCTACACCTTC. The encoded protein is CSAKTGRGYTF.

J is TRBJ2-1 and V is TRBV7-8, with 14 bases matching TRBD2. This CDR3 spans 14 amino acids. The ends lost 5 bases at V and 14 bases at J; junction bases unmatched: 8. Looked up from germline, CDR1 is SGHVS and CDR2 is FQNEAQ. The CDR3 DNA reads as TGTGCCAGCAGCGAGACTAGCGGGAGGGCCTCGGAGTTCTTC. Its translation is CASSETSGRASEFF.

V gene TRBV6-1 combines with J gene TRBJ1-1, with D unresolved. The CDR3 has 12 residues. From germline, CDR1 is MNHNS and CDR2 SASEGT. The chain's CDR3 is CSLLQMNTEAFF. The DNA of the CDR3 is TGTTCCCTCTTACAGATGAACACTGAAGCTTTCTTT.

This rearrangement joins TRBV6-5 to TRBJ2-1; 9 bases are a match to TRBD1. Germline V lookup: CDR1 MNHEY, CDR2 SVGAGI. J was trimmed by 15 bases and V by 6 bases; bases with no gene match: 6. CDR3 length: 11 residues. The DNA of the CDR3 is TGTGCCAGCAGCCAACAGGGGGCCTGGTTCTTC. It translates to CASSQQGAWFF.